This T cell receptor (beta chain) derives from a study of cytomegalovirus exposure and HLA in healthy donors listed by TCRdb under 2017. Concerning the study at large: According to a later analysis, one platform produced both the 100 to 150 validation repertoires and the 666 repertoires of the first cohort. The study aimed to test whether signatures of past pathogen exposure could be identified by cataloging public T cell receptors. To predict cytomegalovirus infection status, the study combined high-throughput TCR immunosequencing, statistical association of individual TCRs with disease status, and machine learning. Along with the roughly 700-subject first cohort, a separate validation cohort of over a hundred different subjects was used.

The CDR3 contains 14 residues, cysteine and phenylalanine counted. Here the CDR3 DNA is all that survives: 42 bases in frame from base 1. Looking up the germline V gene (reference sequence) yields CDR1 LNHNV and CDR2 YYDKDF. Germline trimming: 0 bases from V, 2 bases from J; junction bases outside gene matches: 0. Regarding this clone: The specificity of this receptor is unknown. No much larger clone is present one base from it, and per-base qualities are unavailable.

Donors formed part of the validation cohort, which comprised 120 subjects and was distinct from the first cohort of under 850 subjects. The receptor library was made with the immunoSEQ multiplex PCR assay. The authors processed their data as follows. To diagnose cytomegalovirus status from the catalog of TCR beta chain sequences, a statistical classification framework was built. Drawn from immuneACCESS, this table holds only the in-frame rearrangements with V and J called that TCRdb kept. Clones are partly lost; checked studies trace under half to an unresolved V gene and leave the rest unexplained. Clone size and V and J calls were adopted from that table, with D and trimming inferred from the DNA. This sample lists about 120,000 clones; about 88% were detected once. The ten largest account for 4% to 5.5% of the sample. The study at large found these results: It was suggested by the authors that the approach could potentially be generalized to other disease states and immunological phenotypes. The study listed 164 TCR beta chains as associated with cytomegalovirus. The classifier was reported to diagnose cytomegalovirus status with high specificity and sensitivity in both the original cohort and the validation cohort. Across donors, most TCR sequences were observed very rarely, whereas some public TCRs were present in many individuals. A few of the identified cytomegalovirus-associated TCR beta chains were confirmed in vitro to be specific for cytomegalovirus antigens. The validation cohort had no HLA typing available for a later analysis, so co-occurrence within that cohort was assessed over all 120 or so repertoires. In a later analysis, TCRs clustered in the first cohort were found to also tend to co-occur in the approximately 120 validation repertoires, with around 94% of cluster scores above 0.

The receptor's source is a man aged 18 to 35 in good health and CMV-seropositive. Sequenced sample: PBMCs. The chain is assembled from TRBV15 and TRBJ2-7, and TRBD1 aligns with 8 junction nucleotides. The CDR3 reads CATSRETGAYEQYF. Read as DNA, the sequence is TGTGCCACCAGCAGAGAGACAGGGGCCTACGAGCAGTACTTC.